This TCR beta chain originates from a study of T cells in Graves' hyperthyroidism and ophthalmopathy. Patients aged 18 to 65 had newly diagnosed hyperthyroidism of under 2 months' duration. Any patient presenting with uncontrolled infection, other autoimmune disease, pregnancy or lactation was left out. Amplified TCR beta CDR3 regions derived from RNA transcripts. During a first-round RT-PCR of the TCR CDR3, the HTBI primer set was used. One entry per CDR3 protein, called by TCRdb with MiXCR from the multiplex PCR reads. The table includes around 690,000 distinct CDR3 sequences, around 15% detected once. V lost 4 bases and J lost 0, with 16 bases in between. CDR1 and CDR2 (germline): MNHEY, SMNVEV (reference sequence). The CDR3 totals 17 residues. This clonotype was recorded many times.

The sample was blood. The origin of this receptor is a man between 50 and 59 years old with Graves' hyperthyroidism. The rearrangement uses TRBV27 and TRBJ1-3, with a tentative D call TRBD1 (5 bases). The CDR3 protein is CASSYDWDPGSGNTIYF. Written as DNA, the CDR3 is TGTGCCAGCAGTTATGACTGGGACCCCGGCTCTGGAAACACCATATATTTT.